Listed below are T cell receptor beta chains from one sample, sequenced in a study of T-cell memory formation after mild COVID-19. TCRdb passed the 5' RACE reads through MiXCR, listing each CDR3 protein once. The data show more than 400,000 distinct CDR3 sequences, with 15% to 20% seen just once and 10% to 15% held by the top ten. Input material: PBMCs or a T cell subset sorted from them (not recorded which). The receptors shown here come from an adult woman who had mild COVID-19 (a few samples of this study predate the infection). Cell type and time point are not known. The CDR3 runs from the conserved cysteine through the conserved F or W. A D gene is named only where the DNA matches it firmly. Clone size, where shown, is once, few, many, or a class for clones that have expanded.

v_gene	d_gene	j_gene	abundance	CDR3nt	CDR3aa
TRBV20-1	TRBD1	TRBJ2-5	few	TGCAGTGCTAGGGGACAGGGCATCTGTTACTTC	CSARGQGICYF
TRBV20-1	.	TRBJ2-1	.	TGCAGTGCTAGGGAGATCGCCCTAACCTACAATGAGCAGTTCTTC	CSAREIALTYNEQFF
TRBV20-1	.	TRBJ1-1	many	TGCAGTGCTCGACGCCGGGCCGTGAACACTGAAGCTTTCTTT	CSARRRAVNTEAFF
TRBV5-5	.	TRBJ1-1	few	TGTGCCAGCAGTTACAGGGAGTACACTGAAGCTTTCTTT	CASSYREYTEAFF
TRBV7-8	.	TRBJ1-2	few	TGTGCCAGCAGCACACGTACAAGTAGGCGTGGGGCCTATGGCTACACCTTC	CASSTRTSRRGAYGYTF
TRBV18	TRBD2	TRBJ2-1	few	TGTGCCAGCTCACCGGCCCGAGCGGGGGCGGGAGACAATGAGCAGTTCTTC	CASSPARAGAGDNEQFF
TRBV19	TRBD1	TRBJ2-1	.	TGTGCCAGTAGTATGTGGAGACAGGGCCACAATGAGCAGTTCTTC	CASSMWRQGHNEQFF
TRBV5-8	.	TRBJ1-2	.	TGTGCCAGCAGCTCAATCATGGGCAGAGCCAGTTATGGCTACACCTTC	CASSSIMGRASYGYTF
TRBV7-6	TRBD1	TRBJ1-5	many	TGTGCCAGCAGCGGGGGGACAGGGGTTAATCAGCCCCAGCATTTT	CASSGGTGVNQPQHF
TRBV6-5	.	TRBJ2-5	.	TGTGCCAGCAGTGACGCGGGCCCCCGGCTAGGGGAGACCCAGTACTTC	CASSDAGPRLGETQYF
TRBV7-6	.	TRBJ2-5	many	TGTGCCAGCACCCTCGCCGAGACCCAGTACTTC	CASTLAETQYF
TRBV12-3/TRBV12-4	.	TRBJ1-3	.	TGTGCCAGCACCCTACTAGGAAACACCATATATTTT	CASTLLGNTIYF
TRBV9	.	TRBJ1-2	.	TGTGCCAGCAGCGTATTCGAGTCTAACGGCTACACCTTC	CASSVFESNGYTF
TRBV15	.	TRBJ2-2	few	TGTGCCACCAGCAACCCCCCCGGGGAGCTGTTTTTT	CATSNPPGELFF
TRBV6-5	.	TRBJ1-2	.	TGTGCCAGCAGTTTTACGCCCGTGACAGCCGGCTACACCTTC	CASSFTPVTAGYTF
TRBV29-1	.	TRBJ1-1	few	TGCAGCGTTCGGGGCCGAGCCGGGCTGATGACTGAAGCTTTCTTT	CSVRGRAGLMTEAFF
TRBV5-4	.	TRBJ1-6	many	TGTGCCAGCAGCCAGGACCGTTATTCACCCCTCCACTTT	CASSQDRYSPLHF
TRBV5-1	TRBD1	TRBJ1-2	.	TGCGCCAGCAGCTTGTCGGACAGGGCGGAGGTTAACTATGGCTACACCTTC	CASSLSDRAEVNYGYTF
TRBV24-1	TRBD2	TRBJ2-1	many	TGTGCCACCAGTGATTCGAGGGGGACTAGCGGACACAATGAGCAGTTCTTC	CATSDSRGTSGHNEQFF
TRBV2	TRBD2	TRBJ2-7	.	TGTGCCAGCAGTGAATTTAGCGGGGCGGTCTACGAGCAGTACTTC	CASSEFSGAVYEQYF
TRBV19	.	TRBJ2-3	.	TGTGCCACCAGAATAGGAGAGCTCAGCACAGATACGCAGTATTTT	CATRIGELSTDTQYF
TRBV12-3/TRBV12-4	.	TRBJ2-7	.	TGTGCCAGCACACCCTCACGACAGGCGAAGTGGGGGCAGTACTTC	CASTPSRQAKWGQYF
TRBV12-3/TRBV12-4	.	TRBJ1-5	many	TGTGCCAGCAGTTTACCAGTCGGTCAGCCCCAGCATTTT	CASSLPVGQPQHF
TRBV6-5	.	TRBJ2-3	.	TGTGCCAGCAACCGACAGCGATTCACAGATACGCAGTATTTT	CASNRQRFTDTQYF
TRBV6-1	.	TRBJ1-6	.	TGTGCCAGCAGTGAAGGTTGGGACACGGGAACAAAAGACTCCTATAATTCACCCCTCCACTTT	CASSEGWDTGTKDSYNSPLHF
TRBV5-1	.	TRBJ2-3	once	TGCGCCAGCAGCGTTGATCCGGCGGGGTCTAGCACAGATACGCAGTATTTT	CASSVDPAGSSTDTQYF
TRBV2	TRBD2	TRBJ2-7	.	TGTGCCAGCAGTGAAGCCACTAGCGACTCCTACGAGCAGTACTTC	CASSEATSDSYEQYF
TRBV7-3	.	TRBJ2-3	few	TGTGCCAGCAGCCCTCACGACACAGATACGCAGTATTTT	CASSPHDTDTQYF
TRBV20-1	.	TRBJ1-5	few	TGCAGTGCTCTGGACAGTCTCCATCAGCCCCAGCATTTT	CSALDSLHQPQHF
TRBV6-2/TRBV6-3	.	TRBJ2-4	.	TGTGCCAGCAGTTCCGTTCTAGCCAAAAACATTCAGTACTTC	CASSSVLAKNIQYF
TRBV6-5	TRBD1	TRBJ1-1	few	TGTGCCAGCAGTTACGGGGGGGGGACAGGAGAAGCTTTCTTT	CASSYGGGTGEAFF
TRBV2	.	TRBJ2-1	.	TGTGCCAGCAGCGAACAGGGGGGGGAATTGTACAATGAGCAGTTCTTC	CASSEQGGELYNEQFF
TRBV5-1	TRBD1	TRBJ2-3	many	TGCGCCAGCAGCTTGGGACAGGGGGAGACAGATACGCAGTATTTT	CASSLGQGETDTQYF
TRBV10-2	.	TRBJ1-2	once	TGCGCCAGCAGTGAGAATGTGGCAGGGACGCTCAACTATGGCTACACCTTC	CASSENVAGTLNYGYTF
TRBV7-9	.	TRBJ2-7	few	TGTGCCAGCAGCTTAGGTTACAACGGCGAGCAGTACTTC	CASSLGYNGEQYF
TRBV20-1	.	TRBJ1-2	.	TGCAGTGCTACTCACCCGGGTGGGGCCGGCTACACCTTC	CSATHPGGAGYTF